This TCR beta chain was found in a study of read filtering for tumor transcriptome and immune sequencing. This clonotype was found many times. The library was built from roughly 400 ng RNA with molecular barcoded adaptors for alpha/delta and beta/gamma chains. One entry per CDR3 protein results from TCRdb running MiXCR on the reads. The profile shows roughly 35,000 distinct CDR3 sequences, about an eighth of them singletons. With V trimmed by 6 bases and J by 6 bases, 10 bases remained unmatched. The CDR3 extends over 14 amino acids. The germline CDR1 and CDR2 sequences are DFQATT and SNEGSKA (reference sequence).

The sequence was obtained from a donor over 35 with multiple myeloma. V and J are TRBV20-1 and TRBJ2-7; 11 bases align to TRBD2. Sequencing was performed on a population of CD138-negative cells sorted from bone marrow. CDR3 nucleotide sequence: TGCAGTGCCGTAATAGCGGGAGGGCTTGGCGAGCAGTACTTC. This translates into CSAVIAGGLGEQYF.